A selection of T cell receptor beta chains follows, all from one sample in a study of blood T cell repertoires in COVID-19. Measured with immunoSEQ multiplex PCR; TCRdb has only the in-frame clones, and not every one. The sample carries approximately 190,000 clones, about 83% recorded once. Sequenced material: peripheral blood. Receptors were obtained from a woman in her 70s with active or convalescent COVID-19. The CDR3 runs from the conserved cysteine through the conserved F or W. The D gene is left open where the match is weak. Clone size, where shown, is once, few, many, or a class for clones that have expanded.

j_gene,v_gene,abundance,d_gene,CDR3aa,CDR3nt
TRBJ2-7,TRBV6-2/TRBV6-3,.,TRBD2,CASSYPGLAGKRYEQYF,TGTGCCAGCAGTTACCCCGGGCTAGCGGGAAAACGCTACGAGCAGTACTTC
TRBJ2-1,TRBV4-1,.,.,CASSSRNEQFF,TGCGCCAGCAGCTCCCGCAATGAGCAGTTCTTC
TRBJ1-3,TRBV30,.,.,CAWMGNRAGNTIYF,TGTGCCTGGATGGGCAACAGGGCTGGAAACACCATATATTTT
TRBJ2-5,TRBV5-1,.,.,CASSLAGGETQYF,TGCGCCAGCAGCTTGGCTGGGGGCGAGACCCAGTACTTC
TRBJ2-3,TRBV5-6,.,.,CASSHPGTYKDTQYF,TGTGCCAGCAGCCACCCCGGGACTTACAAAGATACGCAGTATTTT
TRBJ1-2,TRBV7-9,few,.,CASSPRRGGYTF,TGTGCCAGCAGCCCCCGTAGGGGTGGCTACACCTTC
TRBJ1-1,TRBV5-1,.,.,CASSLGEMLNQAFF,TGCGCCAGCAGCTTGGGGGAGATGTTAAATCAAGCTTTCTTT
TRBJ2-7,TRBV3-1/TRBV3-2,few,.,CASSQVKTALSYEQYF,TGTGCCAGCAGCCAAGTGAAGACAGCACTCTCCTACGAGCAGTACTTC
TRBJ2-1,TRBV4-1,.,.,CASSQGPGVLFF,TGCGCCAGCAGCCAAGGTCCGGGAGTTCTGTTCTTC
TRBJ2-6,TRBV9,.,TRBD2,CASSVDGRPSGANVLTF,TGTGCCAGCAGCGTAGACGGGAGGCCCTCTGGGGCCAACGTCCTGACTTTC
TRBJ2-3,TRBV9,few,.,CASSSWGGSDTQYF,TGTGCCAGCAGCTCCTGGGGGGGCTCGGATACGCAGTATTTT
TRBJ2-6,TRBV12-3/TRBV12-4,.,.,CASTHSGANVLTF,TGTGCCAGCACCCACTCTGGGGCCAACGTCCTGACTTTC
TRBJ2-5,TRBV11-2,.,TRBD2,CASSLERSLAEETQYF,TGTGCCAGCAGCTTAGAACGATCACTAGCGGAAGAGACCCAGTACTTC
TRBJ2-6,TRBV7-2,.,.,CASSLALSAGANVLTF,TGTGCCAGCAGCTTAGCCCTGTCTGCTGGGGCCAACGTCCTGACTTTC
TRBJ1-1,TRBV18,.,TRBD1,CASSPTMDRSAAFF,TGTGCCAGCTCACCAACTATGGACAGGTCTGCGGCTTTCTTT
TRBJ1-3,TRBV19,.,.,CASSTGVTGNTIYF,TGTGCCAGTAGTACGGGGGTGACTGGAAACACCATATATTTT
TRBJ1-4,TRBV19,.,.,CASSNSGHRTEKLFF,TGTGCCAGTAGTAACTCGGGACATCGGACTGAAAAACTGTTTTTT
TRBJ1-5,TRBV6-5,.,.,CASRPGGARQPQHF,TGTGCCAGCAGACCGGGGGGGGCTAGGCAGCCCCAGCATTTT
TRBJ2-2,TRBV9,.,.,CASSVGAYGTNTGELFF,TGTGCCAGCAGCGTAGGGGCGTATGGTACGAACACCGGGGAGCTGTTTTTT
TRBJ2-1,TRBV3-1/TRBV3-2,once,TRBD2,CASSASGRRINEQFF,TGTGCCAGCAGCGCTAGCGGGAGAAGGATAAATGAGCAGTTCTTC
TRBJ2-7,TRBV4-2,.,.,CASSPSRLSSYEQYF,TGTGCCAGCAGCCCCTCGCGGCTCAGCTCCTACGAGCAGTACTTC
TRBJ2-2,TRBV18,.,.,CASSPRGTGELFF,TGTGCCAGCTCACCTAGGGGGACCGGGGAGCTGTTTTTT
TRBJ2-7,TRBV29-1,.,.,CSVRWGGHEQYF,TGCAGCGTCCGTTGGGGGGGCCACGAGCAGTACTTC
TRBJ1-1,TRBV27,.,TRBD1,CASVRQGGTEAFF,TGTGCCAGCGTTAGACAGGGTGGCACTGAAGCTTTCTTT
TRBJ2-5,TRBV5-1,.,.,CASSPGVETQYF,TGCGCCAGCAGCCCGGGGGTTGAGACCCAGTACTTC
TRBJ2-1,TRBV3-1/TRBV3-2,.,TRBD2,CASSQTTGTSDSYNEQFF,TGTGCCAGCAGCCAAACAACCGGGACTAGCGATTCCTACAATGAGCAGTTCTTC
TRBJ2-2,TRBV11-2,.,.,CASSPPGAGELFF,TGTGCCAGCAGCCCCCCAGGGGCCGGGGAGCTGTTTTTT
TRBJ2-1,TRBV6-5,few,TRBD2,CASSSRERSYNEQFF,TGTGCCAGCAGTTCGCGGGAGCGGAGCTACAATGAGCAGTTCTTC
TRBJ1-4,TRBV27,.,TRBD1,CASSPGTGDEKLFF,TGTGCCAGCAGCCCCGGGACAGGGGATGAAAAACTGTTTTTT
TRBJ1-1,TRBV29-1,once,TRBD1,CSAGQGASTEAFF,TGCAGCGCCGGACAGGGGGCAAGCACTGAAGCTTTCTTT
TRBJ2-5,TRBV15,.,TRBD1,CATSTTRTGVETQYF,TGTGCCACCAGCACAACTCGGACAGGCGTGGAGACCCAGTACTTC
TRBJ1-2,TRBV28,.,.,CATIRGGSYGYTF,TGTGCCACGATCCGGGGGGGCAGCTATGGCTACACCTTC
TRBJ2-3,TRBV6-5,.,TRBD2,CASSLAGVRTDTQYF,TGTGCCAGCAGTTTAGCGGGAGTGAGGACAGATACGCAGTATTTT
TRBJ2-7,TRBV6-5,.,TRBD1,CASNDRDPPYEQYF,TGTGCCAGCAACGACAGGGATCCTCCCTACGAGCAGTACTTC
TRBJ1-1,TRBV5-1,.,.,CASSFQGTMKNTEAFF,TGCGCCAGCAGCTTCCAGGGGACGATGAAGAACACTGAAGCTTTCTTT
TRBJ2-1,TRBV7-3,.,.,CASSSRPGDEQFF,TGTGCCAGCAGCTCCCGGCCAGGGGACGAGCAGTTCTTC
TRBJ2-1,TRBV5-1,.,TRBD2,CASSRQAGGTYNEQFF,TGCGCCAGCAGCCGCCAGGCGGGAGGGACCTACAATGAGCAGTTCTTC
TRBJ2-5,TRBV5-1,.,TRBD2,CASSRLAGGGETQYF,TGCGCCAGCAGCCGACTAGCGGGAGGAGGGGAGACCCAGTACTTC
TRBJ2-7,TRBV27,.,.,CASSFQDSYEQYF,TGTGCCAGCAGTTTTCAGGACTCCTACGAGCAGTACTTC
TRBJ1-2,TRBV28,once,.,CASRVGSNYGYTF,TGTGCCAGCAGAGTAGGGAGTAACTATGGCTACACCTTC
TRBJ2-7,TRBV7-2,.,.,CASSPPSSYEQYF,TGTGCCAGCAGCCCACCCAGCTCCTACGAGCAGTACTTC